A single sample is the source of the 32 T cell receptor beta chains below, sequenced in a study of Tregs in tolerant kidney transplant recipients. Assay: immunoSEQ multiplex PCR; the TCRdb copy retains only in-frame clones and omits some. The sample records roughly 68,000 clones, 84% being singletons. Material: CD4+ T cells from blood. The receptors here all came from a human donor in good health.

This clone was observed a single time. The chain combines TRBV19 with TRBJ1-5; perhaps TRBD1 as D (5 bases). Trimming shortened V by 3 bases and J by 0 bases, and 9 bases separated the two germline ends. The CDR3 length is 15 residues. CDR1 LNHDA and CDR2 SQIVND come from the germline V gene (reference sequence). The chain's CDR3 is CASSIPQGSNQPQHF. The CDR3 DNA follows: TGTGCCAGTAGTATTCCCCAGGGTAGCAATCAGCCCCAGCATTTT.

The chain combines TRBV5-4 with TRBJ1-1; tentative D call: TRBD1 (6 bases). Germline V gene sequence: CDR1 SGHNT, CDR2 YYREEE (reference sequence). The ends were cut back, 2 bases at V and 2 bases at J, with 10 bases in the middle. The length of the CDR3 is 14 residues. The CDR3 spells CASSFEGGNTEAFF. The CDR3 coding sequence is TGTGCCAGCAGCTTTGAAGGGGGAAACACTGAAGCTTTCTTT.

The J gene is TRBJ2-5, the V gene TRBV18, with a possible D match to TRBD2 (7 bases). The V and J ends lost 3 bases and 4 bases respectively, with 12 bases between them. CDR3 length: 14 residues. Germline loops: CDR1 KGHSH, CDR2 LQKENI. The CDR3 DNA sequence: TGTGCCAGCTCACCGGGGGCTAGCGGAGAGACCCAGTACTTC. It is translated as CASSPGASGETQYF.

This chain links TRBV5-1 with TRBJ1-1; tentatively, D is TRBD1 (6 bases). The CDR3 contains 13 residues. Looked up from germline, CDR1 is SGHRS and CDR2 is YFSETQ. Trimming cost V 4 bases and J 6 bases, with 13 bases left between them. The CDR3 region is CASSGTGIAEAFF. CDR3 sequence (DNA): TGCGCCAGCAGCGGAACAGGGATCGCTGAAGCTTTCTTT.

A single count supports this clone. The V call is TRBV19, the J call TRBJ2-7; 7 bases align to TRBD2. Unmatched junction bases numbered 0, after V lost 4 bases and J lost 0 bases. This CDR3 spans 13 amino acids. Germline CDR1 and CDR2: LNHDA and SQIVND (reference sequence). The CDR3: CASSRTSSYEQYF. In DNA, the CDR3 is TGTGCCAGTAGTAGGACTAGCTCCTACGAGCAGTACTTC.

This clone came up a few times. The rearrangement joins TRBV7-9 to TRBJ1-3; D might be TRBD1 (5 bases). The germline V gene has CDR1 SEHNR and CDR2 FQNEAQ (reference sequence). The germline V and J ends were trimmed by 5 bases and 4 bases, with 15 bases remaining between them. The CDR3 covers 15 residues. CDR3 sequence reads: CASSPPFRVGNTIYF. In DNA, the CDR3 is TGTGCCAGCAGCCCGCCTTTCAGGGTAGGAAACACCATATATTTT.

The chain combines TRBV29-1 with TRBJ1-1, with 7 bases matching TRBD1. V shed 8 bases, J shed 3 bases, and the junction held 9 bases outside the gene matches. This CDR3 has 13 amino acids. Germline values: CDR1 SQVTM, CDR2 ANQGSEA. The CDR3 loop is CSSTRGLDTEAFF. The CDR3, as DNA: TGCAGCTCTACAAGGGGGCTGGACACTGAAGCTTTCTTT.

The chain recombines TRBV7-9 with TRBJ2-2; D is possibly TRBD1 (5 bases). Germline CDR1 SEHNR, CDR2 FQNEAQ (reference sequence). The ends were cut back, 3 bases at V and 0 bases at J, with 8 bases in the middle. The CDR3 is made up of 15 amino acids. CDR3 loop: CASSFWTTNTGELFF. The CDR3 DNA sequence: TGTGCCAGCAGCTTTTGGACAACGAACACCGGGGAGCTGTTTTTT.

The V gene is TRBV28, the J gene TRBJ2-5, with unresolved D. The CDR3 length is 12 residues. Germline V CDR1 and CDR2: MDHEN, SYDVKM. The V and J ends lost 2 bases and 2 bases respectively, with 3 bases between them. The CDR3 loop reads CASSLIQETQYF. CDR3 DNA: TGTGCCAGCAGTTTAATTCAAGAGACCCAGTACTTC.

This clone showed up just a few times. The chain is built from TRBV5-1 and TRBJ2-2; D is unclear. This CDR3 is 16 amino acids long. Germline-derived CDR1 and CDR2 are SGHRS and YFSETQ. V lost 0 bases and J 5 bases, leaving 14 bases between the germline ends. CDR3 in DNA: TGCGCCAGCAGCTTGGGGCTCCCCTCCAGGACCGGGGAGCTGTTTTTT. This gives the protein CASSLGLPSRTGELFF.

J is TRBJ2-1 and V is TRBV6-4; D might be TRBD2 (5 bases). The V gene lost 0 bases and the J gene lost 6 bases, with 12 bases spanning the gap. Looked up from germline, CDR1 is MRHNA and CDR2 is SNTAGT. The CDR3 totals 15 residues. CDR3 DNA sequence: TGTGCCAGCAGTGACTCTGGCGGCGGGCCCAATGAGCAGTTCTTC. Encoded protein: CASSDSGGGPNEQFF.

The V gene is TRBV10-3, the J gene TRBJ2-7; 13 bases are shared with TRBD2. V lost 7 bases, J lost 6 bases, and 3 bases stayed unmatched. The V gene's germline CDR1 is ENHRY and CDR2 SYGVKD. The CDR3 consists of 13 residues. CDR3 sequence (DNA): TGTGCCATCACCGGGACTAGCGGGACCGAGCAGTACTTC. This codes for CAITGTSGTEQYF.

This clone has just one count. The chain joins TRBV30 to TRBJ2-2; D unresolved. This CDR3 spans 15 amino acids. Trimming left V 1 base short and J 3 bases short, with 12 bases between. Germline loops: CDR1 GTSNPN, CDR2 SVGIG (reference sequence). The CDR3 reads CAWSGGRSDTGELFF. CDR3 nucleotide sequence: TGTGCCTGGAGTGGCGGCAGGTCCGACACCGGGGAGCTGTTTTTT.

This chain joins TRBV6-5 and TRBJ1-1, with no clear D. Trimming pared 4 bases from V and 1 base from J, leaving 7 bases between. Looked up from germline, CDR1 is MNHEY and CDR2 is SVGAGI. The length of the CDR3 is 13 residues. CDR3 nucleotides: TGTGCCAGCAGTTCAGTAAGGAACACTGAAGCTTTCTTT. Amino acids: CASSSVRNTEAFF.

V and J are TRBV2 and TRBJ1-5; 9 bases agree with TRBD1. CDR1 and CDR2 (germline): SNHLY, FYNNEI. V was pared by 4 bases and J by 5 bases, with 6 bases of the junction left unmatched. The CDR3 totals 15 residues. The chain's CDR3 is CASSGRTGADQPQHF. DNA for the CDR3: TGTGCCAGCAGTGGAAGGACAGGGGCAGATCAGCCCCAGCATTTT.

This chain links TRBV9 with TRBJ2-6; D gene unclear. This CDR3 has 15 amino acids. V dropped 2 bases and J dropped 0 bases, with 6 bases sitting between them. The V gene's germline CDR1 is SGDLS and CDR2 YYNGEE. The CDR3 coding sequence is TGTGCCAGCAGCGTTAGGGACTCTGGGGCCAACGTCCTGACTTTC. Amino acids: CASSVRDSGANVLTF.

This clone was counted between two and nine times. CDR3 protein: CASSFRGTNEKLFF. The DNA of the CDR3 is TGTGCCAGCAGTTTCAGGGGAACTAATGAAAAACTGTTTTTT. This chain joins TRBV6-5 and TRBJ1-4, with D perhaps matching TRBD1 (6 bases). V shed 4 bases and J shed 1 base, with 7 bases lying between them. This CDR3 spans 14 amino acids. The V gene's germline CDR1 is MNHEY and CDR2 SVGAGI.

This clone was counted a single time. V usage is TRBV19 and J usage is TRBJ1-5; 9 positions match TRBD1. Unmatched junction bases numbered 3, after V lost 3 bases and J lost 3 bases. The CDR3 loop spans 15 amino acids. Germline V gene data show CDR1 as LNHDA and CDR2 as SQIVND (reference sequence). CDR3 nucleotide sequence: TGTGCCAGTAGTATCCGGGACAGGGTCAATCAGCCCCAGCATTTT. As protein: CASSIRDRVNQPQHF.

The chain is built from TRBV4-2 and TRBJ1-1; D is undetermined. Germline V gene data show CDR1 as LGHNA and CDR2 as YNFKEQ. This CDR3 region has 14 residues. V was pared by 1 base and J by 7 bases, with 13 bases between. The CDR3 bases are TGTGCCAGCAGCCAAGCTCGGGTCGGGAATGAAGCTTTCTTT. It is translated as CASSQARVGNEAFF.

V is TRBV4-2 and J is TRBJ2-7; TRBD1 or TRBD2 may be the D gene (5 bases each). Germline-derived CDR1 and CDR2 are LGHNA and YNFKEQ. V was clipped by 0 bases and J by 2 bases, with 14 bases between them. The CDR3 consists of 16 residues. The CDR3 protein is CASSQEAIGTTYEQYF. CDR3 coding DNA: TGTGCCAGCAGCCAAGAGGCCATCGGGACGACCTACGAGCAGTACTTC.

The J gene is TRBJ1-4, the V gene TRBV2; D remains unclear. The V and J ends lost 4 bases and 3 bases respectively, with 6 bases between them. This CDR3 region has 13 residues. The germline V gene encodes CDR1 SNHLY and CDR2 FYNNEI. CDR3 region: CASSGTANEKLFF. As DNA, the CDR3 is TGTGCCAGCAGTGGTACAGCTAATGAAAAACTGTTTTTT. The full variable domain, rest sourced from reference TRBV2 and TRBJ1-4, is EPEVTQTPSHQVTQMGQEVILRCVPISNHLYFYWYRQILGQKVEFLVSFYNNEISEKSEIFDDQFSVERPDGSNFTLKIRSTKLEDSAMYFCASSGTANEKLFFGSGTQLSVL.

The gene calls are TRBV7-9 and TRBJ2-5, with 8 bases aligning to TRBD1. Germline-derived CDR1 and CDR2 are SEHNR and FQNEAQ (reference sequence). V dropped 5 bases and J dropped 3; count of bases not matched to a gene: 8. CDR3 size: 15 residues. The CDR3 coding sequence is TGTGCCAGCAGCCGACAGGGGTGGCAAGAAGAGACCCAGTACTTC. This translates into CASSRQGWQEETQYF.

Regarding this clone: The junction shows a germline mismatch at one end, possibly a read error. DNA of the CDR3: TGCGCCAGCAGCCAAGACAGGGTGTTCCACTTC. Translating it yields CASSQDRVFHF. V usage is TRBV4-1 and J usage is TRBJ1-2; D may be TRBD1 (5 bases). This CDR3 is built from 11 residues. CDR1 is MGHRA, CDR2 YSYEKL, per germline.

The chain links TRBV6-4 to TRBJ2-1; the D is unclear. Trimming pared 6 bases from V and 4 bases from J, leaving 10 bases between. The CDR3 runs 13 residues. From germline, CDR1 is MRHNA and CDR2 SNTAGT. The CDR3 sequence: CASSPRWYNEQFF. CDR3 bases: TGTGCCAGCAGCCCTCGGTGGTACAATGAGCAGTTCTTC.

This clone came up a few times. V is TRBV10-1 and J is TRBJ2-7; D might be TRBD1 (5 bases). CDR3 length: 14 residues. Trimming left V 3 bases short and J 5 bases short, with 14 bases between. The germline gives CDR1 WNHNN, CDR2 SYGVQD (reference sequence). CDR3 nucleotides: TGCGCCAGCAGTGAAACTCCAGGGTCCAACGAGCAGTACTTC. It yields the protein CASSETPGSNEQYF.

The V call is TRBV2, the J call TRBJ1-2; D is possibly TRBD1 (6 bases). This CDR3 has 14 residues. V was pared by 7 bases and J by 7 bases, with 19 bases between. Germline loops: CDR1 SNHLY, CDR2 FYNNEI. The CDR3 loop reads CASKGVRGTGGYTF. In nucleotides, the CDR3 is TGTGCCAGCAAGGGGGTCAGGGGCACAGGTGGCTACACCTTC.

The rearrangement uses TRBV7-2 and TRBJ2-2; D possibly uses TRBD1 or TRBD2 (6 bases each). The germline V and J ends were trimmed by 2 bases and 6 bases, with 16 bases remaining between them. Per germline, CDR1 SGHTA and CDR2 FQGNSA. The CDR3 totals 16 residues. The CDR3 DNA sequence: TGTGCCAGCAGCTTATTCGGGGGCCGTAGGGCCGGGGAGCTGTTTTTT. Its translation: CASSLFGGRRAGELFF.

The chain employs TRBV7-3 and TRBJ1-3; D gene uncertain. The germline V gene has CDR1 SGHTA and CDR2 FQGTGA. The V gene lost 3 bases and the J gene lost 8 bases, with 17 bases spanning the gap. There are 15 residues in the CDR3. The CDR3 sequence is CASSLSIPRGDTIYF. CDR3 nucleotides: TGTGCCAGCAGCTTGAGTATCCCCCGCGGGGACACCATATATTTT.

The rearrangement uses TRBV6-1 and TRBJ1-2, with unresolved D. The germline V and J ends were trimmed by 0 bases and 8 bases, with 13 bases remaining between them. Germline CDR1 is MNHNS and CDR2 is SASEGT. The CDR3 is 14 amino acids. The CDR3, as DNA: TGTGCCAGCAGTGAAGCAGGAAGGCCCACAGGCTACACCTTC. Translation: CASSEAGRPTGYTF.

The chain links TRBV13 to TRBJ2-5, with D perhaps matching TRBD2 (5 bases). This CDR3 has 12 amino acids. Germline assignment: CDR1 PRHDT and CDR2 FYEKMQ (reference sequence). Trimming shortened V by 5 bases and J by 5 bases, and 9 bases separated the two germline ends. In DNA form, the CDR3 reads TGTGCCAGCAGCCCGAGAGGGGAGACCCAGTACTTC. Amino acids: CASSPRGETQYF.

The genes are TRBV7-2 and TRBJ1-2; D possibly corresponds to TRBD1 (6 bases). V was clipped by 5 bases and J by 8 bases, with 21 bases between them. The germline V gene encodes CDR1 SGHTA and CDR2 FQGNSA. This CDR3 region has 15 residues. Here the CDR3 reads CASSPVVGGAEGYTF. The DNA for the CDR3 is TGTGCCAGCAGCCCCGTCGTTGGGGGCGCGGAAGGCTACACCTTC.

The V gene is TRBV30, the J gene TRBJ1-5; tentative D call: TRBD1 (5 bases). Germline CDR1 reads GTSNPN; CDR2 reads SVGIG (reference sequence). Deletions cut 2 bases from V and 5 bases from J, with 10 bases between. The CDR3 is made up of 13 amino acids. Here the CDR3 reads CAWSLAGYQPQHF. In nucleotides, the CDR3 is TGTGCCTGGAGTTTGGCAGGGTATCAGCCCCAGCATTTT.